These 12 T cell receptor beta chains originate from one sample sequenced in a study of shared clonotypes between healthy human individuals. The data were produced by immunoSEQ multiplex PCR, yet TCRdb's version contains in-frame clones alone and is incomplete. The sample lists about 1,800,000 clones; less than 95% were seen once. Positive CCR7 selection of CD45RO-negative cells yielded the naive CD8 cells, and terminally differentiated effector memory CD45RA+ cells were excluded. Sequencing was carried out using naive CD8+ T cells sorted from blood. Source of these receptors: a man aged 18 to 30 in good health.

The rearrangement uses TRBV9 and TRBJ1-4, with 10 bases aligning to TRBD1. Per the germline V gene, CDR1 is SGDLS and CDR2 is YYNGEE. The V segment lost 4 bases and the J segment 6 bases; nucleotides outside the gene matches: 6. The CDR3 spans 15 residues. CDR3 nucleotide sequence: TGTGCCAGCAGCCCGACAGGGGGCAGTGATGAAAAACTGTTTTTT. It translates to CASSPTGGSDEKLFF. The full variable domain, in which reference TRBV9 and TRBJ1-4 provide the parts outside the CDR3, is DSGVTQTPKHLITATGQRVTLRCSPRSGDLSVYWYQQSLDQGLQFLIQYYNGEERAKGNILERFSAQQFPDLHSELNLSSLELGDSALYFCASSPTGGSDEKLFFGSGTQLSVL.

The chain is built from TRBV7-9 and TRBJ2-7, with TRBD2 matching 12 bases. Germline CDR1 reads SEHNR; CDR2 reads FQNEAQ (reference sequence). There are 16 residues in the CDR3. With 4 bases clipped from V and 0 bases from J, the junction kept 4 bases outside the gene matches. CDR3 sequence (DNA): TGTGCCAGCAGCTCTAGCGGGAGGGCCGTCTCCTACGAGCAGTACTTC. Translation gives CASSSSGRAVSYEQYF.

In its sample, this clone was seen once. This chain joins TRBV12-5 and TRBJ1-5; D perhaps matches TRBD1 (6 bases). CDR3 length: 16 residues. Germline V CDR1 and CDR2: LGHNT, FRNRAP. Trimming took 0 bases from V and 4 from J, leaving 13 bases between them. CDR3 loop: CASGLVPPQGNQPQHF. The CDR3 DNA is TGTGCTAGTGGTTTGGTACCCCCACAGGGAAATCAGCCCCAGCATTTT.

The gene calls are TRBV30 and TRBJ1-6; D perhaps matches TRBD1 (5 bases). CDR3 length: 16 amino acids. Trimming left V 1 base short and J 2 bases short, with 12 bases between. Germline values: CDR1 GTSNPN, CDR2 SVGIG (reference sequence). DNA of the CDR3: TGTGCCTGGAGTGAGGGTCAGGGCCCCTATAATTCACCCCTCCACTTT. Translated, it gives CAWSEGQGPYNSPLHF.

The V call is TRBV7-9, the J call TRBJ1-2, with D unclear. The germline V gene encodes CDR1 SEHNR and CDR2 FQNEAQ (reference sequence). The V and J ends lost 5 bases and 7 bases respectively, with 29 bases between them. The CDR3 has 18 residues. CDR3 bases: TGTGCCAGCAGCCGCCATTCCCTAGAATTCACCCTTGTAGGTGGCTACACCTTC. Protein product: CASSRHSLEFTLVGGYTF. Looking up the rest from reference TRBV7-9 and TRBJ1-2 gives the full variable domain: DTGVSQNPRHKITKRGQNVTFRCDPISEHNRLYWYRQTLGQGPEFLTYFQNEAQLEKSRLLSDRFSAERPKGSFSTLEIQRTEQGDSAMYLCASSRHSLEFTLVGGYTFGSGTRLTVV.

V gene TRBV5-6 combines with J gene TRBJ1-2; 10 nucleotides line up with TRBD1. The CDR3 totals 14 residues. The germline V gene has CDR1 SGHDT and CDR2 YYEEEE. V was pared by 4 bases and J by 2 bases, with 2 bases of the junction left unmatched. The CDR3 sequence is CASSEGQGNYGYTF. CDR3 in DNA: TGTGCCAGCAGCGAGGGACAGGGGAACTATGGCTACACCTTC.

V gene TRBV6-4 combines with J gene TRBJ2-3, with D perhaps assigned TRBD1 or TRBD2 (5 bases each). V lost 10 bases, J lost 0 bases, and 14 bases lay in between. CDR3 length: 14 residues. CDR1 is MRHNA, CDR2 SNTAGT, per germline. The CDR3 loop is CANLRDGSTDTQYF. The DNA for the CDR3 is TGTGCCAACCTCCGGGACGGGAGCACAGATACGCAGTATTTT.

This sequence joins TRBV15 and TRBJ2-5, with TRBD2 identical over 10 bases. The V gene end was trimmed by 1 base and the J gene end by 4 bases; junction bases not matched to a gene: 15. This CDR3 comprises 19 residues. CDR1 and CDR2 from the germline V gene are LNHNV and YYDKDF (reference sequence). The CDR3 here is CATSRGASGGAGPRETQYF. The CDR3 DNA follows: TGTGCCACCAGCAGAGGGGCTAGCGGGGGTGCGGGACCCAGAGAGACCCAGTACTTC.

The V gene is TRBV6-1, the J gene TRBJ2-2; 7 nucleotides align to TRBD1. Germline V CDR1 and CDR2: MNHNS, SASEGT. V trimming: 2 bases; J trimming: 6 bases; junction bases outside the gene matches: 12. This CDR3 spans 17 amino acids. In nucleotides, the CDR3 is TGTGCCAGCAGTGAACCCCCGCAGGGGGTTATCGCCGGGGAGCTGTTTTTT. Protein product: CASSEPPQGVIAGELFF.

The chain uses TRBV5-4 and TRBJ1-6; the D is unclear. CDR3 length: 12 residues. Germline-derived CDR1 and CDR2 are SGHNT and YYREEE (reference sequence). The V end lost 0 bases, the J end lost 10 bases, and 5 bases lay between the germline ends. The CDR3 loop is CASSLDGSPLHF. CDR3 nucleotide sequence: TGTGCCAGCAGCTTGGACGGGTCACCCCTCCACTTT. The full variable domain, rest sourced from reference TRBV5-4 and TRBJ1-6, is ETGVTQSPTHLIKTRGQQVTLRCSSQSGHNTVSWYQQALGQGPQFIFQYYREEENGRGNFPPRFSGLQFPNYSSELNVNALELDDSALYLCASSLDGSPLHFGNGTRLTVT.

The rearrangement joins TRBV6-1 to TRBJ2-1, with TRBD1 matching 7 bases. Germline V gene data show CDR1 as MNHNS and CDR2 as SASEGT. This CDR3 region has 13 residues. Losses at the gene ends were 4 bases for V and 7 bases for J; bases not matched to a gene: 4. CDR3 amino acids: CASSAPTGNEQFF. In DNA, the CDR3 is TGTGCCAGCAGTGCGCCGACAGGGAATGAGCAGTTCTTC.

Remarks on this clone: This CDR3 is also generated by other DNA sequences in the sample. The V and J genes are TRBV27 and TRBJ2-3, with D perhaps matching TRBD2 (6 bases). Germline V lookup: CDR1 MNHEY, CDR2 SMNVEV (reference sequence). CDR3 size: 14 residues. V lost 4 bases and J lost 3, with 11 bases in between. CDR3 region: CASSYGGPTDTQYF. CDR3 DNA sequence: TGTGCCAGCAGTTACGGGGGACCTACAGATACGCAGTATTTT.